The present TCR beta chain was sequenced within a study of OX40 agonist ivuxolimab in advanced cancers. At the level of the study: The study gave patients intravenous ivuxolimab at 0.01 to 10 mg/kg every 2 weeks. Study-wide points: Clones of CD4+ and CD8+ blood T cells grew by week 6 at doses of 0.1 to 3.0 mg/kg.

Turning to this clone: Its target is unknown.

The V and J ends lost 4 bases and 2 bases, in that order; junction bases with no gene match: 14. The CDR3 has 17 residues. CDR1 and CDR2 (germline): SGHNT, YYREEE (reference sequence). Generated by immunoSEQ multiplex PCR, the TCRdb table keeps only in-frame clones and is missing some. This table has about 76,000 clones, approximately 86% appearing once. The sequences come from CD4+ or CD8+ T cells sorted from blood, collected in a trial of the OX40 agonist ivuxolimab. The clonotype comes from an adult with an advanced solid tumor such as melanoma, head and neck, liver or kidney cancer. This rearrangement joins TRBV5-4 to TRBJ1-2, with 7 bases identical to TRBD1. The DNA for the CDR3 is TGTGCCAGCAGCCCGATGGGTCCCGGGACAGCCAACTATGGCTACACCTTC. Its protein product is CASSPMGPGTANYGYTF.